This is a list of T cell receptor beta chains from one sample in a study of Graves' ophthalmopathy and Graves' hyperthyroidism. TCRdb ran MiXCR on the multiplex PCR reads and lists one entry per CDR3 protein. The sample lists 350,000 to 450,000 distinct CDR3 sequences, about 21% occurring once. The sample taken for sequencing was peripheral blood. These receptors were obtained from a young woman with stable Graves' hyperthyroidism. Both conserved end residues are part of each CDR3. D genes are given only for firm matches. A clone size is listed for some rows: how often the clone was seen (once, few, many), or a class if it is expanded.

CDR3 length	clone size	J gene	V gene	D gene	CDR3 protein	CDR3 DNA
14	NA	TRBJ1-1	TRBV12-3/TRBV12-4	TRBD1	CASSKLTGGTEAFF	TGTGCCAGCAGTAAACTGACAGGGGGGACTGAAGCTTTCTTT
17	NA	TRBJ2-7	TRBV4-1	TRBD2	CASSQDPSGPSSYEQYF	TGCGCCAGCAGCCAAGACCCTAGCGGACCATCCTCCTACGAGCAGTACTTC
15	many	TRBJ1-2	TRBV28	NA	CASATRGSGLGGYTF	TGTGCCAGCGCTACGCGGGGCAGCGGACTAGGGGGCTACACCTTC
15	many	TRBJ1-3	TRBV20-1	TRBD1	CSARDLDRGGNTIYF	TGCAGTGCTAGAGATCTAGACAGGGGTGGAAACACCATATATTTT
16	many	TRBJ2-7	TRBV11-2	TRBD1	CASSPTHGQAPYEQYF	TGTGCCAGCAGTCCCACCCATGGACAGGCCCCCTACGAGCAGTACTTC
14	many	TRBJ1-1	TRBV27	NA	CAIRPLVAGTEAFF	TGTGCCATCAGGCCCCTTGTAGCTGGCACTGAAGCTTTCTTT
11	many	TRBJ2-7	TRBV3-1	NA	CASSQEHEQYF	TGTGCCAGCAGCCAAGAGCACGAGCAGTACTTC
13	NA	TRBJ2-7	TRBV12-5	NA	CASGSDRSYEQYF	TGTGCTAGTGGTTCCGACCGCTCCTACGAGCAGTACTTC
15	many	TRBJ2-7	TRBV6-2/TRBV6-3	NA	CASSPQGGGLHEQYF	TGTGCCAGCAGTCCTCAGGGGGGAGGCCTTCACGAGCAGTACTTC
15	many	TRBJ2-2	TRBV7-9	TRBD1	CASGRTGTNTGELFF	TGTGCCAGCGGAAGGACAGGAACGAACACCGGGGAGCTGTTTTTT
14	many	TRBJ2-7	TRBV4-1	TRBD2	CASSRGLAGFEQYF	TGCGCCAGCAGCCGGGGACTAGCGGGATTCGAGCAGTACTTC
16	NA	TRBJ2-5	TRBV28	NA	CASRFPGGGAGKTQYF	TGTGCCAGCAGATTCCCTGGAGGGGGGGCCGGGAAGACCCAGTACTTC
16	many	TRBJ2-7	TRBV6-2/TRBV6-3	NA	CASSYPFGGGTYEQYF	TGTGCCAGCAGTTACCCCTTCGGGGGCGGGACCTACGAGCAGTACTTC
15	NA	TRBJ1-5	TRBV19	NA	CASSPRQFSNQPQHF	TGTGCCAGTAGTCCCCGGCAGTTTAGCAATCAGCCCCAGCATTTT
16	NA	TRBJ2-2	TRBV12-3/TRBV12-4	TRBD1	CASRLRQGAGTGELFF	TGTGCCAGCAGACTACGACAGGGGGCGGGCACCGGGGAGCTGTTTTTT
14	many	TRBJ1-1	TRBV12-3/TRBV12-4	NA	CASSEQKRDSEAFF	TGTGCCAGCAGCGAGCAAAAGAGGGATTCTGAAGCTTTCTTT
14	many	TRBJ2-7	TRBV7-8	NA	CASSLARESYEQYF	TGTGCCAGCAGCTTAGCTAGGGAGTCCTACGAGCAGTACTTC
12	many	TRBJ1-3	TRBV25-1	NA	CASSGESHTIYF	TGTGCCAGCAGTGGAGAATCTCACACCATATATTTT
12	few	TRBJ2-7	TRBV24-1	TRBD1	CATEDGQGEQYF	TGTGCCACCGAGGACGGACAGGGGGAGCAGTACTTC
15	many	TRBJ2-5	TRBV3-1	TRBD2	CASSQTSGSGETQYF	TGTGCCAGCAGCCAGACTAGCGGGAGTGGGGAGACCCAGTACTTC
13	many	TRBJ2-7	TRBV12-3/TRBV12-4	TRBD2	CASSALAGNEQYF	TGTGCCAGCAGTGCACTAGCGGGCAACGAGCAGTACTTC
15	many	TRBJ2-5	TRBV6-2/TRBV6-3	NA	CASSQFGAGQETQYF	TGTGCCAGCAGCCAATTCGGGGCAGGACAAGAGACCCAGTACTTC
18	many	TRBJ2-5	TRBV11-2	NA	CASSLEDSGTLRGETQYF	TGTGCCAGCAGCTTAGAAGACTCCGGGACACTTAGAGGAGAGACCCAGTACTTC
15	many	TRBJ1-5	TRBV7-8	NA	CASSLERSDNQPQHF	TGTGCCAGCAGCTTAGAGAGATCAGACAATCAGCCCCAGCATTTT
15	many	TRBJ2-7	TRBV28	NA	CASSFSPQASYEQYF	TGTGCCAGCAGTTTCTCCCCACAGGCCAGTTACGAGCAGTACTTC
15	many	TRBJ2-7	TRBV28	NA	CASSPPPAHIYEQYF	TGTGCCAGCAGTCCGCCTCCAGCGCATATCTACGAGCAGTACTTC
12	many	TRBJ2-5	TRBV10-3	TRBD1	CAISGQGGTQYF	TGTGCCATCAGTGGACAGGGTGGGACCCAGTACTTC
19	few	TRBJ1-5	TRBV6-2/TRBV6-3	NA	CASSTPPILEGTSNQPQHF	TGTGCCAGCAGTACCCCGCCCATCTTGGAGGGGACTAGCAATCAGCCCCAGCATTTT
17	many	TRBJ2-2	TRBV2	TRBD2	CASSPRRGGGNTGELFF	TGTGCCAGCAGCCCCCGGAGGGGCGGGGGAAACACCGGGGAGCTGTTTTTT
13	many	TRBJ2-7	TRBV6-5	NA	CASSYEGSYEQYF	TGTGCCAGCAGTTATGAGGGATCCTACGAGCAGTACTTC
15	NA	TRBJ1-1	TRBV4-1	NA	CASSPVRPMNTEAFF	TGCGCCAGCAGCCCCGTTCGGCCGATGAACACTGAAGCTTTCTTT
14	many	TRBJ2-7	TRBV14	NA	CASSQDTGPYEQYF	TGTGCCAGCAGCCAAGATACGGGGCCCTACGAGCAGTACTTC
15	NA	TRBJ2-5	TRBV12-5	TRBD1	CASGDPQGAKKTQYF	TGTGCTAGTGGGGACCCTCAGGGGGCTAAAAAGACCCAGTACTTC